This T cell receptor beta chain was sequenced in a study of blood T cell repertoires in COVID-19. About the research overall: PBMCs, B-cell-depleted T cells, or T cells were the source of the cDNA or gDNA that made up the material.

In the original analysis: Amplification with reference gene primers provided the estimates of nucleated cell counts. Libraries were prepared by immunoSEQ multiplex PCR; TCRdb keeps only in-frame clonotypes and omits some of them. The V and J calls and clone size were taken over from that table, and D and trimming were inferred from the DNA. Seen here are around 250,000 clones, about 90% observed once, and the top ten hold around 1.3%. This clone was seen more than once but under ten times. The germline gives CDR1 SGHTA, CDR2 FQGNSA. Trimming pared 1 base from V and 7 bases from J, leaving 16 bases between. The CDR3 is 15 residues long.

The chain links TRBV7-2 to TRBJ2-5, with D perhaps matching TRBD2 (6 bases). This TCR was recovered from a human donor in a cohort exposed to, infected with or recovered from COVID-19 (not recorded which). The donor label of this sample is uncertain. Sequenced material: PBMCs or T cells enriched from blood (not recorded which). The chain's CDR3 is CASSLDRGGAGTQYF. The CDR3 DNA sequence: TGTGCCAGCAGCTTAGACCGTGGCGGGGCTGGGACCCAGTACTTC.